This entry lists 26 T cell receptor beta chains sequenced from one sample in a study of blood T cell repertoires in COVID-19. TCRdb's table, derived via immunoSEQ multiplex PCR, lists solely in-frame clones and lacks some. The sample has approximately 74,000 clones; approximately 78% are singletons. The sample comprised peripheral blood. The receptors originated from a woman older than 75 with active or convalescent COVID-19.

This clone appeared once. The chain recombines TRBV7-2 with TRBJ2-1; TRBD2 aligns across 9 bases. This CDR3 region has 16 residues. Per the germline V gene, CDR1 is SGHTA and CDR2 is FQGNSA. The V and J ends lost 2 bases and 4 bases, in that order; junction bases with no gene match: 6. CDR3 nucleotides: TGTGCCAGCAGCTTACCCTATAGCGGGAGTTACAATGAGCAGTTCTTC. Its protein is CASSLPYSGSYNEQFF.

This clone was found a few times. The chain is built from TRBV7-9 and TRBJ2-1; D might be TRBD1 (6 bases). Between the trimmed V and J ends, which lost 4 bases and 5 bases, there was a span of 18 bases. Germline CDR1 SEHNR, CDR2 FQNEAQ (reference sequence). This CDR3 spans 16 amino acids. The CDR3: CASSSPSDSHHNEQFF. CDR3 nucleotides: TGTGCCAGCAGCTCTCCCTCGGACAGCCACCACAATGAGCAGTTCTTC.

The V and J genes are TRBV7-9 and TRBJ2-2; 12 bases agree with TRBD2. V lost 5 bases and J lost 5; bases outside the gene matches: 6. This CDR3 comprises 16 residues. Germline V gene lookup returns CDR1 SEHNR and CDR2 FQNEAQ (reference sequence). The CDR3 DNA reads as TGTGCCAGCAGCGCCCCTAGCGGGGGGGAAACCGGGGAGCTGTTTTTT. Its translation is CASSAPSGGETGELFF.

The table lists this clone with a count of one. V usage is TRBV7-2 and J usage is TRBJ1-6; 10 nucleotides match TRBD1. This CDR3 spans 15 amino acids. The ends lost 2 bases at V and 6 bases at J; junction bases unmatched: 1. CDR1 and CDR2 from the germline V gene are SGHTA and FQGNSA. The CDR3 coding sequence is TGTGCCAGCAGCTTACGGGACAGGGGTAATTCACCCCTCCACTTT. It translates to CASSLRDRGNSPLHF.

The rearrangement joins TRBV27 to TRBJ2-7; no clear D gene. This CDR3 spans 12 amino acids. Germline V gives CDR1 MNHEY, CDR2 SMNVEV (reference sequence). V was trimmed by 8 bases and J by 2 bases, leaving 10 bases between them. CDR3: CASRSVTYEQYF. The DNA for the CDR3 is TGTGCCAGCCGGAGCGTCACCTACGAGCAGTACTTC.

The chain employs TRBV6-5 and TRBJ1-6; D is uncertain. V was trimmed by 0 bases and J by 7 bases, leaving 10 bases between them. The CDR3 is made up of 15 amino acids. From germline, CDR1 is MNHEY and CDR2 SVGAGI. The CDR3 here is CASSYSRAGNSPLHF. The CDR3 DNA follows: TGTGCCAGCAGTTACTCTCGAGCGGGGAATTCACCCCTCCACTTT.

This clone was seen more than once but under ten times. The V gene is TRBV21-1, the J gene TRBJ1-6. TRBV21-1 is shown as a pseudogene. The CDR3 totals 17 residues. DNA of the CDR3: TGTGCCAGCAGCAAAGTAATTGTGAGTCGCTATAATTCACCCCTCCACTTT. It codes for CASSKVIVSRYNSPLHF.

CDR3 DNA sequence: TGTGCCAGCTCACCGGGCGGTAGCGGGGCTTCCTACGAGCAGTACTTC. Residues: CASSPGGSGASYEQYF. The J gene is TRBJ2-7, the V gene TRBV18, with 8 bases that match TRBD2. J lost 1 base, V lost 3 bases, and 8 bases had no gene match. Per germline, CDR1 KGHSH and CDR2 LQKENI. The CDR3 runs 16 residues.

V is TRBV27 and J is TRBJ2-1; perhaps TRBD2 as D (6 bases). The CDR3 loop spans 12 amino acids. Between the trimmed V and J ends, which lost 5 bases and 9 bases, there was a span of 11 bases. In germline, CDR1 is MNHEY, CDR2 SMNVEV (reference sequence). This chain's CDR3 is CASSTAGAEQFF. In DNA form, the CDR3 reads TGTGCCAGCAGTACAGCGGGCGCTGAGCAGTTCTTC.

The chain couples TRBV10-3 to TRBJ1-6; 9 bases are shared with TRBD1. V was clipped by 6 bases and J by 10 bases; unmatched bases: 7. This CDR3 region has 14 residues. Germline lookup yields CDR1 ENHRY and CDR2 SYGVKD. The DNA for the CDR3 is TGTGCCATCAGACCGGGACAGGGTGGATCACCCCTCCACTTT. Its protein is CAIRPGQGGSPLHF.

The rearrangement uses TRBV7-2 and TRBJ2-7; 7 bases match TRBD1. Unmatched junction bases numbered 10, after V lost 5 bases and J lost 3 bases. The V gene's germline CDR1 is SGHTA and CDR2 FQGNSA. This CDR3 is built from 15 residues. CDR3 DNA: TGTGCCAGCAGCCGGGACCCGCACAGGGGCTACGAGCAGTACTTC. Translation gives CASSRDPHRGYEQYF. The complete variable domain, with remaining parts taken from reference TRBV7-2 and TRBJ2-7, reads GAGVSQSPSNKVTEKGKDVELRCDPISGHTALYWYRQSLGQGLEFLIYFQGNSAPDKSGLPSDRFSAERTGGSVSTLTIQRTQQEDSAVYLCASSRDPHRGYEQYFGPGTRLTVT.

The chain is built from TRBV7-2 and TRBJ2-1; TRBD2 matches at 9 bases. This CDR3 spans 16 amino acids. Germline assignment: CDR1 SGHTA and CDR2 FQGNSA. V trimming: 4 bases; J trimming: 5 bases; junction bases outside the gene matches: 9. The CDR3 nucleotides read TGTGCCAGCAGCTATCGAGCGGGGGGCCTAAACAATGAGCAGTTCTTC. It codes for CASSYRAGGLNNEQFF.

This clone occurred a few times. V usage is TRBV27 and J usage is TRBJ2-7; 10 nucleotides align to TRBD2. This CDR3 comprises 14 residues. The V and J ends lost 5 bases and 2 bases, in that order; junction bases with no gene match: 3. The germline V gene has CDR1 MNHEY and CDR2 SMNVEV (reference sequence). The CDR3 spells CASSTTSGTYEQYF. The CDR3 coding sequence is TGTGCCAGCAGTACAACTAGCGGGACCTACGAGCAGTACTTC.

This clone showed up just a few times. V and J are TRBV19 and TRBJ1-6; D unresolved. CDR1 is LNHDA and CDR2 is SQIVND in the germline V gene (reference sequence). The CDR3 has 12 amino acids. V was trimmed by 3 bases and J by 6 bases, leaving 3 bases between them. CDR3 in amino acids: CASSIRNSPLHF. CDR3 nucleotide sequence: TGTGCCAGTAGTATTCGTAATTCACCCCTCCACTTT.

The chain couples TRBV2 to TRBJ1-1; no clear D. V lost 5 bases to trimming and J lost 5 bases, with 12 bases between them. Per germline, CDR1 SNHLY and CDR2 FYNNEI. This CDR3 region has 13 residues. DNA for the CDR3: TGTGCCAGCAGTCTTTTCGGAGGAACTGAAGCTTTCTTT. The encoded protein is CASSLFGGTEAFF.

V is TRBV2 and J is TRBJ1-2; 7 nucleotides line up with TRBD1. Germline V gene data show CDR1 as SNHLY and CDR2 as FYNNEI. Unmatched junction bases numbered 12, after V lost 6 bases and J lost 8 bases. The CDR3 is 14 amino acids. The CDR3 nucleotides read TGTGCCAGCAGGACCGGGACAGCCCTTTTGGGCTACACCTTC. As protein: CASRTGTALLGYTF.

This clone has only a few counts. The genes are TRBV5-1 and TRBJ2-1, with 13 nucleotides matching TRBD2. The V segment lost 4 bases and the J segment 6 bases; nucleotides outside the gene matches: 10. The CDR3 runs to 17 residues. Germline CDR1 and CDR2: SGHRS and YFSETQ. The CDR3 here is CASSITQLAGGVNEQFF. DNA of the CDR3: TGCGCCAGCAGCATTACCCAACTAGCGGGAGGGGTCAATGAGCAGTTCTTC.

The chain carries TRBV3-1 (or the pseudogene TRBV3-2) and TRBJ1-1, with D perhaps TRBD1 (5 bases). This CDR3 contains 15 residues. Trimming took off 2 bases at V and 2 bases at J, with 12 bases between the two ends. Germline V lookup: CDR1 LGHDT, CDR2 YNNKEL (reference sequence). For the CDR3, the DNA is TGTGCCAGCAGCCAACGATGGGGCAGCAACACTGAAGCTTTCTTT. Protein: CASSQRWGSNTEAFF.

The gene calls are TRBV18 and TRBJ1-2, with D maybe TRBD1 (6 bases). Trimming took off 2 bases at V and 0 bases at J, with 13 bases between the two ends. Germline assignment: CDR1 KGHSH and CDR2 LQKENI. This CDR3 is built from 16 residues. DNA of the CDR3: TGTGCCAGCTCACCAAGCCGGGACACCTCTAACTATGGCTACACCTTC. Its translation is CASSPSRDTSNYGYTF.

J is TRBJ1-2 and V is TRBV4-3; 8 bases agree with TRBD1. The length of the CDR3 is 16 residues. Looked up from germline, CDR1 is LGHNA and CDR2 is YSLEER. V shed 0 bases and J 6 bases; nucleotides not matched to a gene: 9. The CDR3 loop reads CASSQDGGRRGHGYTF. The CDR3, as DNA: TGCGCCAGCAGCCAAGATGGTGGGCGCAGGGGGCATGGCTACACCTTC.

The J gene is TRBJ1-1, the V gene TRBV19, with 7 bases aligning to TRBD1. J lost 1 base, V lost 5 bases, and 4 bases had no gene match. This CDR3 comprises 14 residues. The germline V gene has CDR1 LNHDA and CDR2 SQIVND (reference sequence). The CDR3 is CASSEHRGNTEAFF. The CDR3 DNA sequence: TGTGCCAGTAGTGAACACAGGGGGAACACTGAAGCTTTCTTT.

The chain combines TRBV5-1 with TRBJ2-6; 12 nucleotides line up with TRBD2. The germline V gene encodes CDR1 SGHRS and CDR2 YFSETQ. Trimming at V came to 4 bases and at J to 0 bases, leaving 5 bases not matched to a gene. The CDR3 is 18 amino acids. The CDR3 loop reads CASSRTSGASSGANVLTF. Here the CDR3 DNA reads TGCGCCAGCAGCCGGACTAGCGGGGCGAGCTCTGGGGCCAACGTCCTGACTTTC.

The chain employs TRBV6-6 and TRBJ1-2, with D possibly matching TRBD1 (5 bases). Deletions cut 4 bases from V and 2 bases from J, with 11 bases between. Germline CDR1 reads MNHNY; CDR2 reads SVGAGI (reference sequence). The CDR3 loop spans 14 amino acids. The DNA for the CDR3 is TGTGCCAGCAGTTTCCAGGGAATCAACTATGGCTACACCTTC. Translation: CASSFQGINYGYTF.

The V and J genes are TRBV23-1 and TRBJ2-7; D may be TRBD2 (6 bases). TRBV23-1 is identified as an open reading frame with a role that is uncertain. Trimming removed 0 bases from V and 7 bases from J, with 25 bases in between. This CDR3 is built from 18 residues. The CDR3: CASSQSASCLARRVEQYF. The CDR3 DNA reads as TGCGCCAGCAGTCAATCCGCTTCCTGCCTAGCGAGGCGCGTGGAGCAGTACTTC.

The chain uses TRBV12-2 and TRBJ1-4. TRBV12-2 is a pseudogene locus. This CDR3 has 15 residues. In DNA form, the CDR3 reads TGTGCAAGTCGCTTAGTATCTGTTGCTAATGAAAAACTGTTTTTT. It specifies CASRLVSVANEKLFF.

CDR3: CASSPARGGHGYTF. The CDR3 DNA is TGTGCCAGCAGTCCGGCGAGGGGGGGTCATGGCTACACCTTC. This rearrangement joins TRBV27 to TRBJ1-2, with D possibly TRBD1 on 6 matching bases. The germline V gene has CDR1 MNHEY and CDR2 SMNVEV (reference sequence). This CDR3 has 14 amino acids. V lost 5 bases to trimming and J lost 6 bases, with 16 bases between them.